A selection of T cell receptor beta chains follows, all from one sample in a study of T cell responses to AZD1222 COVID-19 vaccine. This table comes from immunoSEQ multiplex PCR, and its TCRdb copy is limited to in-frame clones, with some not included. This sample has some 150,000 clones; just over 90% occur once, and the top ten carry approximately 2.5%. The source was peripheral blood, collected on day 0 of AZD1222 vaccination. These receptors were obtained from an adult in good health. CDR3s include the opening cysteine and the closing phenylalanine or tryptophan. D genes are given only for firm matches. The size field is filled for only some rows; it gives once, few, many or a size class.

cdr3_nt: TGTGCCAGCAGCCCCGGGGGAGGGGCTCAGCCCCAGCATTTT; cdr3_aa: CASSPGGGAQPQHF; d_call: -; clone_size: -; v_call: TRBV5-5; j_call: TRBJ1-5
cdr3_nt: TGTGCCAGCACCCGGTGGACTAGCGGGCACCAAGAGACCCAGTACTTC; cdr3_aa: CASTRWTSGHQETQYF; d_call: TRBD2; clone_size: -; v_call: TRBV6-6; j_call: TRBJ2-5
cdr3_nt: TGTGCCTGGAGGGGAACAGGGGAATCTTGGTACGAGCAGTACTTC; cdr3_aa: CAWRGTGESWYEQYF; d_call: TRBD1; clone_size: many; v_call: TRBV30; j_call: TRBJ2-7
cdr3_nt: TGCGCCAGCAGCCCTTTTTCAGGGGACTATGGCTACACCTTC; cdr3_aa: CASSPFSGDYGYTF; d_call: -; clone_size: once; v_call: TRBV5-1; j_call: TRBJ1-2
cdr3_nt: TGCGCCAGCAGCCAACCCGGACAGGGGAACACTGAAGCTTTCTTT; cdr3_aa: CASSQPGQGNTEAFF; d_call: TRBD1; clone_size: once; v_call: TRBV4-1; j_call: TRBJ1-1
cdr3_nt: TGTGCCATCGAAAGAGGGCAGTTCGGCTCTGAAGCTTTCTTT; cdr3_aa: CAIERGQFGSEAFF; d_call: -; clone_size: few; v_call: TRBV7-2; j_call: TRBJ1-1
cdr3_nt: TGTGCCACCCCCTCTTTCCGGGGTACGTTGGAGACCCAGTACTTC; cdr3_aa: CATPSFRGTLETQYF; d_call: -; clone_size: -; v_call: TRBV6-5; j_call: TRBJ2-5
cdr3_nt: TGTGCCAGCAGCCAGCCTAACTATGGCTACACCTTC; cdr3_aa: CASSQPNYGYTF; d_call: -; clone_size: -; v_call: TRBV5-4; j_call: TRBJ1-2
cdr3_nt: TGTGCCAGCAGCTTAGGCCTTGGGGGAGGGCCAAATGAGCAGTTCTTC; cdr3_aa: CASSLGLGGGPNEQFF; d_call: TRBD2; clone_size: -; v_call: TRBV7-9; j_call: TRBJ2-1
cdr3_nt: TGTGCCAGCTCACCACCCCGGGACAGCCGAATGCATGGCTACACCTTC; cdr3_aa: CASSPPRDSRMHGYTF; d_call: TRBD1; clone_size: -; v_call: TRBV18; j_call: TRBJ1-2
cdr3_nt: TGTGCCAGTAGTCCCGAGGGAGGTGTTCTCTCCTATGGCTACACCTTC; cdr3_aa: CASSPEGGVLSYGYTF; d_call: -; clone_size: -; v_call: TRBV19; j_call: TRBJ1-2
cdr3_nt: TGTGCCAGCACCCTACAGGGCGTGGACACTGAAGCTTTCTTT; cdr3_aa: CASTLQGVDTEAFF; d_call: -; clone_size: -; v_call: TRBV11-2; j_call: TRBJ1-1
cdr3_nt: TGCAGCGTTGAAGATTGGAGCAGGGCTGGCTACACCTTC; cdr3_aa: CSVEDWSRAGYTF; d_call: -; clone_size: -; v_call: TRBV29-1; j_call: TRBJ1-2
cdr3_nt: TGTGCCAGCAGCTTGGGTGGTGACTATGGCTACACCTTC; cdr3_aa: CASSLGGDYGYTF; d_call: -; clone_size: -; v_call: TRBV5-4; j_call: TRBJ1-2
cdr3_nt: TGTGCCTGGAGTCCTGTGTCGGGGACCGGGGAGCTGTTTTTT; cdr3_aa: CAWSPVSGTGELFF; d_call: -; clone_size: few; v_call: TRBV30; j_call: TRBJ2-2